Listed below are T cell receptor beta chains from one sample, sequenced in a study of T-cell reconstitution after alpha-beta-depleted transplantation in children. MiXCR was run by TCRdb on the PCR reads, yielding one entry per CDR3 protein. The sample holds about 580,000 distinct CDR3 sequences; 23% are singletons and the top ten take approximately 14%. Sequences were derived from PBMCs, mostly from graft donor cells, sampled 360 days after TCRalphabeta/CD19-depleted stem cell transplant. These receptors were obtained from a boy less than two years old who had a stem cell transplant for acute myeloid leukemia, so the T cells may come from the graft donor. Both conserved end residues are part of each CDR3. Fields, in order: D gene, V gene, clone size, J gene, CDR3 protein, CDR3 DNA. The D gene is left open where the match is weak. Not every row has a clone size; where given, it reads once, few, many or a size class.

D: .; V: TRBV10-2; size: few; J: TRBJ1-4; CDR3: CATVQVPGLGEKLFF; DNA: TGCGCCACAGTCCAGGTTCCGGGACTAGGTGAAAAACTGTTTTTT
D: TRBD1; V: TRBV9; size: few; J: TRBJ2-7; CDR3: CASSVGQLTYEQYF; DNA: TGTGCCAGCAGCGTGGGACAGTTAACCTACGAGCAGTACTTC
D: TRBD1; V: TRBV6-2/TRBV6-3; size: .; J: TRBJ1-1; CDR3: CASLRGQGRLNTEAFF; DNA: TGTGCCAGCCTCCGGGGACAGGGCCGATTGAACACTGAAGCTTTCTTT
D: .; V: TRBV20-1; size: many; J: TRBJ2-5; CDR3: CSASATLQYQETQYF; DNA: TGCAGTGCTAGCGCGACATTACAGTACCAAGAGACCCAGTACTTC
D: TRBD2; V: TRBV10-3; size: few; J: TRBJ2-3; CDR3: CAISVTSGASTDTQYF; DNA: TGTGCCATCAGTGTGACTAGCGGGGCTAGCACAGATACGCAGTATTTT
D: .; V: TRBV7-9; size: once; J: TRBJ2-3; CDR3: CASSTQGPTDTQYF; DNA: TGTGCCAGCAGCACCCAGGGGCCAACAGATACGCAGTATTTT
D: TRBD2; V: TRBV6-6; size: .; J: TRBJ2-1; CDR3: CASRPTSSDEQFF; DNA: TGTGCCAGCAGGCCGACTAGCTCGGATGAGCAGTTCTTC
D: TRBD2; V: TRBV18; size: many; J: TRBJ2-4; CDR3: CASSPDGLAGGRKNIQYF; DNA: TGTGCCAGCTCACCCGACGGACTAGCGGGGGGCCGAAAAAACATTCAGTACTTC
D: TRBD1; V: TRBV6-1; size: .; J: TRBJ2-4; CDR3: CASSTSLQGAKNIQYF; DNA: TGTGCCAGCAGTACAAGTTTACAGGGGGCCAAAAACATTCAGTACTTC
D: TRBD2; V: TRBV20-1; size: .; J: TRBJ2-2; CDR3: CSARAGTSVTRRTGELFF; DNA: TGCAGTGCTAGGGCCGGGACTAGCGTCACACGGAGGACCGGGGAGCTGTTTTTT
D: .; V: TRBV5-1; size: many; J: TRBJ1-5; CDR3: CASSLSQGNQPQHF; DNA: TGCGCCAGCAGCTTGAGCCAGGGCAATCAGCCCCAGCATTTT
D: TRBD2; V: TRBV20-1; size: many; J: TRBJ2-5; CDR3: CRASGGAGETQYF; DNA: TGCAGGGCTAGCGGGGGGGCCGGAGAGACCCAGTACTTC
D: .; V: TRBV19; size: .; J: TRBJ2-2; CDR3: CASTNFGELFF; DNA: TGTGCCAGTACCAATTTCGGGGAGCTGTTTTTT
D: .; V: TRBV5-1; size: .; J: TRBJ2-2; CDR3: CASSLVAENTGELFF; DNA: TGCGCCAGCAGCTTGGTAGCGGAGAACACCGGGGAGCTGTTTTTT
D: .; V: TRBV25-1; size: many; J: TRBJ1-2; CDR3: CASSEWGDYGYTF; DNA: TGTGCCAGCAGTGAATGGGGTGACTATGGCTACACCTTC
D: .; V: TRBV12-3/TRBV12-4; size: many; J: TRBJ2-2; CDR3: CASRTGLFTGELFF; DNA: TGTGCCAGCAGGACGGGGCTTTTCACCGGGGAGCTGTTTTTT
D: .; V: TRBV29-1; size: .; J: TRBJ1-4; CDR3: CSVEGAGATNEKLFF; DNA: TGCAGCGTTGAAGGAGCAGGGGCAACTAATGAAAAACTGTTTTTT
D: .; V: TRBV20-1; size: many; J: TRBJ1-2; CDR3: CSARAVSLGRDGYTF; DNA: TGCAGTGCTAGAGCCGTCTCGTTGGGACGGGACGGCTACACCTTC
D: .; V: TRBV20-1; size: many; J: TRBJ2-3; CDR3: CSAFDTDTQYF; DNA: TGCAGTGCTTTCGACACAGATACGCAGTATTTT
D: .; V: TRBV29-1; size: many; J: TRBJ2-5; CDR3: CSVLGEVETQYF; DNA: TGCAGCGTTTTAGGGGAGGTAGAGACCCAGTACTTC
D: .; V: TRBV6-1; size: few; J: TRBJ2-5; CDR3: CASASLTRETQYF; DNA: TGTGCCAGCGCGTCGTTAACCCGAGAGACCCAGTACTTC
D: .; V: TRBV5-6; size: many; J: TRBJ2-2; CDR3: CASSPLTRRWPGELFF; DNA: TGTGCCAGCAGCCCGCTGACTAGAAGGTGGCCCGGGGAGCTGTTTTTT
D: .; V: TRBV9; size: .; J: TRBJ1-1; CDR3: CASSESGLGTEAFF; DNA: TGTGCCAGCAGCGAGTCAGGATTGGGCACTGAAGCTTTCTTT
D: .; V: TRBV20-1; size: many; J: TRBJ2-3; CDR3: CSARGGTDTQYF; DNA: TGCAGTGCTAGGGGTGGCACAGATACGCAGTATTTT
D: TRBD2; V: TRBV27; size: many; J: TRBJ2-7; CDR3: CASSPRTSGDYEQYF; DNA: TGTGCCAGCAGTCCGAGGACTAGCGGGGACTACGAGCAGTACTTC
D: .; V: TRBV20-1; size: .; J: TRBJ1-6; CDR3: CSARGGFQGPNSPLHF; DNA: TGCAGTGCTAGAGGGGGTTTCCAGGGCCCCAATTCACCCCTCCACTTT
D: TRBD2; V: TRBV6-5; size: .; J: TRBJ2-1; CDR3: CASSSLAGGPYNEQFF; DNA: TGTGCCAGCAGTTCCCTAGCGGGGGGGCCTTACAATGAGCAGTTCTTC
D: TRBD2; V: TRBV6-5; size: .; J: TRBJ2-5; CDR3: CASSFLAGGQEETQYF; DNA: TGTGCCAGCAGTTTCCTAGCGGGGGGGCAAGAAGAGACCCAGTACTTC
D: .; V: TRBV29-1; size: few; J: TRBJ2-5; CDR3: CSVEGDGGPYQETQYF; DNA: TGCAGCGTTGAGGGTGACGGGGGGCCTTACCAAGAGACCCAGTACTTC
D: .; V: TRBV29-1; size: .; J: TRBJ2-2; CDR3: CSVSESGAGELFF; DNA: TGCAGCGTTAGTGAGTCGGGGGCGGGTGAGCTGTTTTTT
D: .; V: TRBV9; size: few; J: TRBJ2-7; CDR3: CASSVRPTGWNYEQYF; DNA: TGTGCCAGCAGCGTAAGACCTACAGGGTGGAACTACGAGCAGTACTTC
D: .; V: TRBV29-1; size: many; J: TRBJ2-7; CDR3: CSVEERGDYEQYF; DNA: TGCAGCGTTGAAGAGCGGGGAGACTACGAGCAGTACTTC
D: TRBD1; V: TRBV20-1; size: .; J: TRBJ2-2; CDR3: CSARVTGAGELFF; DNA: TGCAGTGCTAGAGTAACAGGGGCCGGGGAGCTGTTTTTT
D: .; V: TRBV15; size: .; J: TRBJ2-1; CDR3: CATSRDSDGWGPDNEQFF; DNA: TGTGCCACCAGCAGAGACTCCGATGGCTGGGGGCCGGACAATGAGCAGTTCTTC
D: .; V: TRBV12-3/TRBV12-4; size: .; J: TRBJ1-3; CDR3: CASSFPRAGNTIYF; DNA: TGTGCCAGCAGTTTTCCGAGGGCTGGAAACACCATATATTTT
D: .; V: TRBV20-1; size: .; J: TRBJ1-1; CDR3: CSARQPEAFF; DNA: TGCAGTGCGAGACAGCCTGAAGCTTTCTTT
D: .; V: TRBV29-1; size: many; J: TRBJ2-5; CDR3: CSVGDIRKTQYF; DNA: TGCAGCGTAGGGGACATTAGAAAGACCCAGTACTTC
D: TRBD2; V: TRBV7-2; size: .; J: TRBJ2-1; CDR3: CASSLVAGRGGYNEQFF; DNA: TGTGCCAGCAGCTTAGTGGCCGGGCGGGGGGGTTACAATGAGCAGTTCTTC
D: .; V: TRBV29-1; size: few; J: TRBJ2-7; CDR3: CSVEDPRAPGQYF; DNA: TGCAGCGTTGAAGACCCAAGGGCACCGGGACAGTACTTC
D: .; V: TRBV10-2; size: .; J: TRBJ2-4; CDR3: CASSGLRLAGNKNIQYF; DNA: TGCGCCAGCAGTGGATTGCGGCTAGCTGGCAACAAAAACATTCAGTACTTC
D: TRBD1; V: TRBV7-8; size: few; J: TRBJ2-7; CDR3: CASSLVGQGSYEQYF; DNA: TGTGCCAGCAGCTTAGTAGGACAGGGCTCCTACGAGCAGTACTTC
D: .; V: TRBV7-4; size: many; J: TRBJ2-7; CDR3: CASSFPPGEQYF; DNA: TGTGCCAGCAGCTTCCCCCCGGGCGAGCAGTACTTC
D: .; V: TRBV6-5; size: many; J: TRBJ1-5; CDR3: CASGSINQPQHF; DNA: TGTGCCAGCGGCTCGATCAATCAGCCCCAGCATTTT
D: .; V: TRBV7-2; size: many; J: TRBJ2-2; CDR3: CASRTGRAGELFF; DNA: TGTGCCAGCAGGACAGGGAGGGCGGGGGAGCTGTTTTTT
D: TRBD2; V: TRBV29-1; size: many; J: TRBJ2-1; CDR3: CSVPGTSGGSEQFF; DNA: TGCAGCGTTCCCGGGACTAGCGGGGGGTCTGAGCAGTTCTTC
D: .; V: TRBV6-1; size: .; J: TRBJ2-5; CDR3: CASSRRGLRETQYF; DNA: TGTGCCAGCAGTCGGAGGGGGCTTCGGGAGACCCAGTACTTC